These T cell receptor beta chains were read from a single sample in a study of identical twins. A single record per CDR3 protein comes from TCRdb applying MiXCR to the 5' RACE reads. Among roughly 480,000 distinct CDR3 sequences listed, 24% were seen once. The same data also contributed to another study, on T cells expressing NK-cell markers.

Sequenced input: CD4+ T cells sorted from blood. These receptors originate from a woman under 30 in good health. Each CDR3 is given with its conserved first and last residue. The D gene is left open where the match is weak. A clone size is listed for some rows: how often the clone was seen (once, few, many), or a class if it is expanded.

CDR3nt | CDR3aa | j_gene | abundance | v_gene | d_gene
TGTGCCAGCCGCCCCGGGGGGGCGATAAACTCACCCCTCCACTTT | CASRPGGAINSPLHF | TRBJ1-6 | . | TRBV3-1 | .
TGTGCCAGCAGCCAATTCTACTCTAGCGGGGACAATGAGCAGTTCTTC | CASSQFYSSGDNEQFF | TRBJ2-1 | . | TRBV14 | TRBD2
TGCGCCAGCAGCCTCCTGGATTTGGCCACCGGGGAGCTGTTTTTT | CASSLLDLATGELFF | TRBJ2-2 | . | TRBV5-1 | .
TGTGCCAGCTCGCGGGGTGCAAACACTGAAGCTTTCTTT | CASSRGANTEAFF | TRBJ1-1 | . | TRBV6-2/TRBV6-3 | .
TGTGCCAGCAGTTTTGGACAGGGAGAGGGCTACACCTTC | CASSFGQGEGYTF | TRBJ1-2 | many | TRBV12-3/TRBV12-4 | TRBD1
TGTGCCAGCAGCTCACATTCCCTCGAAGCTTTCTTT | CASSSHSLEAFF | TRBJ1-1 | . | TRBV14 | .
TGTGCCAGTAAACCAGACGAAGGCTCCTACGAGCAGTACTTC | CASKPDEGSYEQYF | TRBJ2-7 | many | TRBV19 | .
TGCAGCGTTGTTGGCCGGGATGGCTACACCTTC | CSVVGRDGYTF | TRBJ1-2 | . | TRBV29-1 | .
TGTGCCAGCGGCGAAACGACAGGGTTGAACACTGAAGCTTTCTTT | CASGETTGLNTEAFF | TRBJ1-1 | . | TRBV7-9 | TRBD1
TGTGCCAGCCTCCAAGAACCCATAGAGACCCAGTACTTC | CASLQEPIETQYF | TRBJ2-5 | few | TRBV2 | .
TGTGCCAGCAGCTTAGTGTGGGGGGAGAGCACAGATACGCAGTATTTT | CASSLVWGESTDTQYF | TRBJ2-3 | . | TRBV11-3 | .
TGCGCCAGCAGCTTGAGTCTAGGGGGCACCGGGGAGCTGTTTTTT | CASSLSLGGTGELFF | TRBJ2-2 | once | TRBV5-1 | .
TGTGCCACCAGCCAAGCGGCCTCTAGCTCCTACGAGCAGTACTTC | CATSQAASSSYEQYF | TRBJ2-7 | . | TRBV3-1 | .
TGTGCCAGCAGCTTACTTGCGGGGGCCACTGAAGCTTTCTTT | CASSLLAGATEAFF | TRBJ1-1 | . | TRBV11-3 | .
TGCAGTGCTAGAGTGGGGGGGGCCTACGAGCAGTACTTC | CSARVGGAYEQYF | TRBJ2-7 | once | TRBV20-1 | TRBD2
TGTGCCAGCTCACCCTCGGTGGGGGGGCCTTATGAGCAGTTCTTC | CASSPSVGGPYEQFF | TRBJ2-1 | . | TRBV18 | .
TGCAGTGCTAGAGATCCTATGCAGGGCCAGCAGTACTTC | CSARDPMQGQQYF | TRBJ2-7 | . | TRBV20-1 | .
TGCGCCAGCAGCCGATTTTCCGGACTAGCCCAATATGAGCAGTTCTTC | CASSRFSGLAQYEQFF | TRBJ2-1 | . | TRBV4-3 | TRBD2
TGTGCCAGCAGCTTAGCACAGGGTGGCGGCTATGGCTACACCTTC | CASSLAQGGGYGYTF | TRBJ1-2 | few | TRBV7-2 | .
TGCAGTGCTAGAAGGACAGGGAGCGAGCAGTACTTC | CSARRTGSEQYF | TRBJ2-7 | . | TRBV20-1 | TRBD1
TGCAGTGCTAGCCCACCGGGACATCTGGTATCCGAGCAGTACTTC | CSASPPGHLVSEQYF | TRBJ2-7 | few | TRBV20-1 | .
TGTGCCACCAGCAGAGATGCTCCAGGGCAAGAGACCCAGTACTTC | CATSRDAPGQETQYF | TRBJ2-5 | few | TRBV15 | .
TGCGCCAGCAGCTTGACGGGACAGGGGGAAATCTATGGCTACACCTTC | CASSLTGQGEIYGYTF | TRBJ1-2 | few | TRBV5-1 | TRBD1
TGTGCCAGCTCACAAAGGACAGGGTCCTACGAGCAGTACTTC | CASSQRTGSYEQYF | TRBJ2-7 | . | TRBV18 | TRBD1
TGTGCCAGCAGCCAGGGTCAGGGGCAGTACTTC | CASSQGQGQYF | TRBJ2-7 | few | TRBV3-1 | .
TGTGCCAGCAATTCCGGGGCGGGGAACGATGAGCAGTTCTTC | CASNSGAGNDEQFF | TRBJ2-1 | . | TRBV2 | .
TGCGCCAGCAGCTCCGGACAGGGGCAGGGCGGGGAGCTGTTTTTT | CASSSGQGQGGELFF | TRBJ2-2 | . | TRBV5-1 | TRBD1
TGCAGTGCTCTTGTAGCGGGAGCGGGGGAGACCCAGTACTTC | CSALVAGAGETQYF | TRBJ2-5 | few | TRBV20-1 | TRBD2
TGCAGCGTTGTGAAGGGGGCTAGGACAGATACGCAGTATTTT | CSVVKGARTDTQYF | TRBJ2-3 | . | TRBV29-1 | TRBD1
TGTGCCAGCAGTTACCGCCCCCGGGGGGCGCTTACCAAAAACATTCAGTACTTC | CASSYRPRGALTKNIQYF | TRBJ2-4 | . | TRBV28 | .
TGTGCCAGCAGTTCGGACAGGGGGAACTATGGCTACACCTTC | CASSSDRGNYGYTF | TRBJ1-2 | . | TRBV12-3/TRBV12-4 | TRBD1
TGCGCCAGCAGCCCCCCGGGACAGGGAAACAATGAGCAGTTCTTC | CASSPPGQGNNEQFF | TRBJ2-1 | . | TRBV5-1 | TRBD1
TGTGCCAGTTGTATGAGGAGGGACACTGAAGCTTTCTTT | CASCMRRDTEAFF | TRBJ1-1 | . | TRBV12-3/TRBV12-4 | .
TGCAGTGCTAGGTGGAGAGCAGATCAGCCCCAGCATTTT | CSARWRADQPQHF | TRBJ1-5 | . | TRBV20-1 | .
TGCGCCAGCAGCTTGGACTTTTCAGGATCAGGGGCCAACGTCCTGACTTTC | CASSLDFSGSGANVLTF | TRBJ2-6 | . | TRBV5-1 | .
TGTGCCAGCGGCGGGAGGCGCACAGATACGCAGTATTTT | CASGGRRTDTQYF | TRBJ2-3 | few | TRBV2 | TRBD2
TGTGCCAGCAGTTTAGAGCCAACTAATGAAAAACTGTTTTTT | CASSLEPTNEKLFF | TRBJ1-4 | . | TRBV6-5 | .
TGTGCCACCAGCGCTCGCGGGGCCACAGATACGCAGTATTTT | CATSARGATDTQYF | TRBJ2-3 | . | TRBV15 | .
TGTGCCAGCAGTTTATTCGCTAGAATTAACACTGAAGCTTTCTTT | CASSLFARINTEAFF | TRBJ1-1 | few | TRBV27 | .
TGTGCCAGCTCCCTCAGGAGCCCCCCTGAAGCTTTCTTT | CASSLRSPPEAFF | TRBJ1-1 | . | TRBV18 | .
TGCAGTGCTCCACACGGGACACCGAATCAGCCCCAGCATTTT | CSAPHGTPNQPQHF | TRBJ1-5 | . | TRBV20-1 | .
TGTGCCAGCAGCTTAGTGGCTAGCCGGTCATACACAGATACGCAGTATTTT | CASSLVASRSYTDTQYF | TRBJ2-3 | few | TRBV7-2 | .
TGCAGTGCCTTAGACAGGGGTTGGGCCACTGAAGCTTTCTTT | CSALDRGWATEAFF | TRBJ1-1 | . | TRBV20-1 | TRBD1
TGTGCCAGCAGCCAAGACCCGGCTGGCCACAATGAGCAGTTCTTC | CASSQDPAGHNEQFF | TRBJ2-1 | few | TRBV11-3 | .
TGTGCCAGCAGCCAAGATCACCTGAGCCCCTCGGTGAGGTTC | CASSQDHLSPSVRF | TRBJ2-7 | . | TRBV3-1 | .
TGTGCCAGCCGGCCGAGTGGGGGGGCAAACATTCAGTACTTC | CASRPSGGANIQYF | TRBJ2-4 | . | TRBV7-2 | .
TGCGCCAGCAGCCCCTCAGGGACGGTCAATGAAAAACTGTTTTTT | CASSPSGTVNEKLFF | TRBJ1-4 | . | TRBV5-1 | .
TGCGCCAGCAGCCAAGATCTCGGACACCTCTACGAGCAGTACTTC | CASSQDLGHLYEQYF | TRBJ2-7 | . | TRBV4-3 | .
TGTGCCAGCAGTCACACCACAGCGGGAGCGCGCGAGCAGTTCTTC | CASSHTTAGAREQFF | TRBJ2-1 | . | TRBV27 | TRBD2
TGTGCCAGCAGTTCAGGGCTAGCGGGAGGGCATGAGCAGTTCTTC | CASSSGLAGGHEQFF | TRBJ2-1 | many | TRBV27 | TRBD2
TGCAGCGTTGATCGCAGGGTGGAACACACCTTC | CSVDRRVEHTF | TRBJ1-2 | . | TRBV29-1 | .
TGTGCCAGCAGTCTATCGACATACGCGCCGGAATCACCCCTCCACTTT | CASSLSTYAPESPLHF | TRBJ1-6 | few | TRBV27 | .
TGTGCCAGCAGTCCCCTGGCTGAGCAGTTCTTC | CASSPLAEQFF | TRBJ2-1 | . | TRBV2 | .
TGCGCCAGCAGCTTGGCTTATGAGAAGACTGAAGCTTTCTTT | CASSLAYEKTEAFF | TRBJ1-1 | . | TRBV5-1 | .
TGTGCCAGCAGCTTAGCTGCGGTCGCAGGGTCAAACTATGGCTACACCTTC | CASSLAAVAGSNYGYTF | TRBJ1-2 | . | TRBV7-8 | .
TGCGCCAGCAGCGCTCCGCAGCGGGGGGGCCCCCACGAGCAGTACTTC | CASSAPQRGGPHEQYF | TRBJ2-7 | . | TRBV5-1 | TRBD2
TGCAGCGTTGAATTAGCGGGAGCTTACTATGAGCAGTTCTTC | CSVELAGAYYEQFF | TRBJ2-1 | . | TRBV29-1 | TRBD2
TGCAGCGCCCAAGGACAGGGCGTCAATGAGCAGTTCTTC | CSAQGQGVNEQFF | TRBJ2-1 | . | TRBV29-1 | TRBD1
TGTGCCAGCTCACCCTCGGCGGGGGGGGCGAATGAGCAGTTCTTC | CASSPSAGGANEQFF | TRBJ2-1 | few | TRBV18 | TRBD2